The source of this T cell receptor beta chain is a study of Tregs in tolerant kidney transplant recipients. The wider study: Sorting of CD4+CD25+CD127- cells followed approximately 3-day belatacept mixed lymphocyte reactions, sometimes with roughly five-day graft donor restimulation. Recipient cells were told from donor cells by antibody staining.

The germline V and J ends were trimmed by 4 bases and 1 base, with 11 bases remaining between them. Germline lookup yields CDR1 SGDLS and CDR2 YYNGEE. This CDR3 contains 14 residues. Points from the study as a whole: Few patients were studied, so findings need validation in larger groups.

Comments on this clone: Its antigen remains unknown.

Only in-frame clones appear in the TCRdb table, and some are missing; sequencing was by immunoSEQ multiplex PCR. The sample has 25,000 to 35,000 clones; approximately 80% are singletons. Sequenced: Tregs from blood cultured with allogeneic cells. The chain employs TRBV9 and TRBJ1-2, with a weak D call TRBD1 (5 bases). This TCR was recovered from a human donor in good health. The CDR3 region has the DNA TGTGCCAGCAGCCCAACGACAGTTAACTATGGCTACACCTTC. The encoded protein is CASSPTTVNYGYTF.